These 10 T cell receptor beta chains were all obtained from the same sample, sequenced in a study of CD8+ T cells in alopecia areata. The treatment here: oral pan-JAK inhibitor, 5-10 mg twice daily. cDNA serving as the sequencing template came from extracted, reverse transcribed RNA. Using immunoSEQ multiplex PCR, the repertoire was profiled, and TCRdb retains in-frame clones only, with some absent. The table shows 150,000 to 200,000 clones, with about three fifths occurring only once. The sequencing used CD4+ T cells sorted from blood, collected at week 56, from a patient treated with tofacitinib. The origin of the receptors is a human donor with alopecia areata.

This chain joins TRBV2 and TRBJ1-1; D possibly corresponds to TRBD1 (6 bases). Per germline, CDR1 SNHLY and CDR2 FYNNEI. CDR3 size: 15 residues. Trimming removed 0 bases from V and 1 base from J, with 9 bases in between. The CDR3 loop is CASSEARTANTEAFF. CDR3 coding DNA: TGTGCCAGCAGTGAAGCGAGGACAGCGAACACTGAAGCTTTCTTT.

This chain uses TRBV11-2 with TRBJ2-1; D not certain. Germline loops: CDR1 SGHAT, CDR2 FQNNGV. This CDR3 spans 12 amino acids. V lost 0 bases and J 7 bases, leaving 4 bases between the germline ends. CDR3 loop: CASSLEGNEQFF. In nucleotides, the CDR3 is TGTGCCAGCAGCTTAGAGGGTAATGAGCAGTTCTTC. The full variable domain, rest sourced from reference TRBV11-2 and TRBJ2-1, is EAGVAQSPRYKIIEKRQSVAFWCNPISGHATLYWYQQILGQGPKLLIQFQNNGVVDDSQLPKDRFSAERLKGVDSTLKIQPAKLEDSAVYLCASSLEGNEQFFGPGTRLTVL.

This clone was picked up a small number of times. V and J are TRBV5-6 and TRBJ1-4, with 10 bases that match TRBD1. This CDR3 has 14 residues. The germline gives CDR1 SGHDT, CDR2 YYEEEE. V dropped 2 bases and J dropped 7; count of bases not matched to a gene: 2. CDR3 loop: CASSLGTGVEKLFF. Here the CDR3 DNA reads TGTGCCAGCAGCTTAGGGACAGGGGTTGAAAAACTGTTTTTT.

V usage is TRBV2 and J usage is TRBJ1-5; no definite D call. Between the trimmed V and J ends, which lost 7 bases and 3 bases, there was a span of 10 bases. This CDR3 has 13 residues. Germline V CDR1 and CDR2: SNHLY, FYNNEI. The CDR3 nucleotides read TGTGCCAGCACCCTGGACCTCAATCAGCCCCAGCATTTT. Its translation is CASTLDLNQPQHF.

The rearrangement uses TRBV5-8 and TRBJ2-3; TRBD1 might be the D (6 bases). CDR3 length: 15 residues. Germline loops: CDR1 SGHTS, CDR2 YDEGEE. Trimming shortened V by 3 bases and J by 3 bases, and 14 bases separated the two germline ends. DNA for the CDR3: TGTGCCAGCAGCTCAGGGGAGAGATTTACAGATACGCAGTATTTT. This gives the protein CASSSGERFTDTQYF.

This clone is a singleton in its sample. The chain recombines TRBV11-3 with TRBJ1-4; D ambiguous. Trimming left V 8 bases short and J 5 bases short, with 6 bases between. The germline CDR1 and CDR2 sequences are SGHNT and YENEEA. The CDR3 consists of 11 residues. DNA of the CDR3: TGTGCCAGCGGAAGGAATGAAAAACTGTTTTTT. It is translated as CASGRNEKLFF. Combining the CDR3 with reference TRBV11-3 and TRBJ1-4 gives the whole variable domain EAGVVQSPRYKIIEKKQPVAFWCNPISGHNTLYWYLQNLGQGPELLIRYENEEAVDDSQLPKDRFSAERLKGVDSTLKIQPAELGDSAVYLCASGRNEKLFFGSGTQLSVL.

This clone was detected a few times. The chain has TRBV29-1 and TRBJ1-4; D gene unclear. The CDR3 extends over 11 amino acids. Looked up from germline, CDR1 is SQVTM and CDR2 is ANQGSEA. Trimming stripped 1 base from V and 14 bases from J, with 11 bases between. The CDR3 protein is CSVEAEARLFF. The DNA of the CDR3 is TGCAGCGTTGAAGCCGAGGCACGGCTGTTTTTT. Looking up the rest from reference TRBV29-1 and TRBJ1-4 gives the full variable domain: SAVISQKPSRDICQRGTSLTIQCQVDSQVTMMFWYRQQPGQSLTLIATANQGSEATYESGFVIDKFPISRPNLTFSTLTVSNMSPEDSSIYLCSVEAEARLFFGSGTQLSVL.

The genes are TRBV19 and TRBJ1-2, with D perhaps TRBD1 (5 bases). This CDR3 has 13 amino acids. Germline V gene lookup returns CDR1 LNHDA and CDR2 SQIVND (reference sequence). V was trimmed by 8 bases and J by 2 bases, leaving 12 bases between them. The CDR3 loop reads CASGKTENYGYTF. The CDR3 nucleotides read TGTGCCAGTGGAAAGACAGAGAACTATGGCTACACCTTC.

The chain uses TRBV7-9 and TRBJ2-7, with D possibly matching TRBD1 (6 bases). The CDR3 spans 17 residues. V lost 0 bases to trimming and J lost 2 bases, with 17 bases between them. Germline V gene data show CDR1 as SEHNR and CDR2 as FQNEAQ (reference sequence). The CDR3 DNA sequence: TGTGCCAGCAGCTTAGCCGCAACGACAGGACTCGCCTACGAGCAGTACTTC. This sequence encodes CASSLAATTGLAYEQYF.

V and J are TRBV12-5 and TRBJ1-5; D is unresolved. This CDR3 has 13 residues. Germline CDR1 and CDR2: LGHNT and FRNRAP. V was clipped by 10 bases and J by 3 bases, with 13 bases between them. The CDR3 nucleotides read TGTGCTATTGGATCCGGGGACAATCAGCCCCAGCATTTT. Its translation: CAIGSGDNQPQHF.